These 17 T cell receptor beta chains share one sample of origin, sequenced in a study of breast tumors, draining lymph nodes, adjacent tissues. Axillary draining lymph nodes of breast cancer patients supplied the node samples. TCRdb passed the multiplex PCR reads through MiXCR, listing each CDR3 protein once. The data show fewer than 300,000 distinct CDR3 sequences, with roughly 32% seen just once and more than 1.3% held by the top ten. Sequencing was performed on axillary lymph node tissue. Receptor source: a female donor with breast cancer. Some clones in this sample may be carry-over from other donors' samples.

This clonotype has a count of ten or more. The rearrangement joins TRBV4-1 to TRBJ2-7, with 11 bases fitting TRBD1. This CDR3 comprises 14 residues. V was clipped by 3 bases and J by 5 bases; unmatched bases: 3. The V gene's germline CDR1 is MGHRA and CDR2 YSYEKL. The CDR3 DNA reads as TGCGCCAGCAGCCAGGACAGGGGGCTCGACGAGCAGTACTTC. Amino acids: CASSQDRGLDEQYF.

Turning to this clonotype: Since no conserved phenylalanine or tryptophan closes the CDR3, a read error is the likely cause. The chain carries TRBV7-8 and TRBJ2-3, with a tentative D call TRBD2 (6 bases). V lost 3 bases, J lost 8 bases, and 15 bases lay in between. This CDR3 has 14 residues. Germline V gene sequence: CDR1 SGHVS, CDR2 FQNEAQ. The chain's CDR3 is CASSFVGLGGTQYL. The CDR3 bases are TGTGCCAGCAGCTTTGTCGGCCTCGGGGGTACGCAGTATCTT.

J is TRBJ2-5 and V is TRBV12-3 or TRBV12-4, with 11 bases fitting TRBD2. The CDR3 spans 15 residues. The V and J ends lost 3 bases and 6 bases, in that order; junction bases with no gene match: 6. DNA for the CDR3: TGTGCCAGCAGTTTCAGGACTAGCGGGTGGAAGACCCAGTACTTC. Its translation: CASSFRTSGWKTQYF.

The sample holds many counts of this clonotype. J is TRBJ1-6 and V is TRBV5-6, with a tentative D call TRBD1 (6 bases). The length of the CDR3 is 14 residues. CDR1 and CDR2 from the germline V gene are SGHDT and YYEEEE. V lost 7 bases and J 7 bases, leaving 15 bases between the germline ends. The CDR3 sequence is CASRRGQVNSPLHF. The DNA for the CDR3 is TGTGCCAGCCGCCGGGGACAAGTCAATTCACCCCTCCACTTT.

This clonotype was found once. The rearrangement links TRBV7-2 to TRBJ2-3; 9 bases agree with TRBD2. The CDR3 extends over 16 amino acids. V shed 6 bases and J 7 bases; nucleotides not matched to a gene: 14. The germline gives CDR1 SGHTA, CDR2 FQGNSA. The CDR3 here is CASSVIAAGGVNTQYF. The CDR3 DNA reads TGTGCCAGCAGTGTCATCGCAGCGGGGGGCGTAAATACGCAGTATTTT.

V is TRBV12-3 or TRBV12-4 and J is TRBJ1-6, with D unclear. This CDR3 spans 11 amino acids. The V gene lost 6 bases and the J gene lost 14 bases, with 11 bases spanning the gap. CDR3 in DNA: TGTGCCAGCAGCCCCCAGTTCTCCCTCCACTTT. This sequence encodes CASSPQFSLHF.

A few counts support this clonotype. This chain links TRBV12-3 or TRBV12-4 with TRBJ2-7, with D uncertain. V was cut by 3 bases and J by 6 bases, with 12 bases left in between. This CDR3 has 13 residues. DNA of the CDR3: TGTGCCAGCAGTTTCACACGGGCCCGCGAGCAGTACTTC. Protein product: CASSFTRAREQYF.

This clonotype was seen at least ten times. The CDR3 spells CASSYRGQGETQYF. As DNA, the CDR3 is TGTGCCAGCAGCTACAGGGGGCAGGGGGAGACCCAGTACTTC. The chain combines TRBV7-2 with TRBJ2-5; 9 bases align to TRBD1. Germline CDR1 is SGHTA and CDR2 is FQGNSA. This CDR3 has 14 residues. J lost 5 bases, V lost 4 bases, and 5 bases had no gene match.

This clonotype was seen a few times. This chain links TRBV19 with TRBJ1-1; D may be TRBD1 (5 bases). Germline-derived CDR1 and CDR2 are LNHDA and SQIVND (reference sequence). Deletions cut 6 bases from V and 3 bases from J, with 17 bases between. The CDR3 loop spans 15 amino acids. The CDR3 spells CASSRLGRGDTEAFF. As DNA, the CDR3 is TGTGCCAGTAGCCGGCTGGGACGAGGGGACACTGAAGCTTTCTTT.

This clonotype was observed at least ten times. This chain joins TRBV18 and TRBJ1-3; a possible D gene is TRBD1 (6 bases). CDR1 is KGHSH, CDR2 LQKENI, per germline. V was pared by 2 bases and J by 4 bases, with 9 bases between. This CDR3 is 14 amino acids long. For the CDR3, the DNA is TGTGCCAGCTCACCAACAGGGAGAGGAAACACCATATATTTT. Residues: CASSPTGRGNTIYF. Full variable domain (missing parts from reference TRBV18 and TRBJ1-3): NAGVMQNPRHLVRRRGQEARLRCSPMKGHSHVYWYRQLPEEGLKFMVYLQKENIIDESGMPKERFSAEFPKEGPSILRIQQVVRGDSAAYFCASSPTGRGNTIYFGEGSWLTVV.

This clonotype was picked up many times. V is TRBV6-1 and J is TRBJ2-7; a possible D gene is TRBD1 (6 bases). Deletions cut 3 bases from V and 1 base from J, with 16 bases between. The CDR3 totals 16 residues. Germline CDR1 and CDR2: MNHNS and SASEGT. Written as DNA, the CDR3 is TGTGCCAGCAGTGATCGGGAAGGGGACAAGTCCTACGAGCAGTACTTC. It translates to CASSDREGDKSYEQYF.

The chain has TRBV4-1 and TRBJ1-5; 8 nucleotides align to TRBD1. The CDR3 totals 15 residues. The V gene's germline CDR1 is MGHRA and CDR2 YSYEKL. V was clipped by 4 bases and J by 6 bases; unmatched bases: 8. The CDR3 loop is CASSPGQAVIQPQHF. CDR3 nucleotides: TGCGCCAGCAGCCCGGGACAGGCAGTGATTCAGCCCCAGCATTTT.

The gene calls are TRBV15 and TRBJ2-1; tentative D call: TRBD2 (5 bases). There are 14 residues in the CDR3. V lost 11 bases and J 0 bases, leaving 14 bases between the germline ends. The germline CDR1 and CDR2 sequences are LNHNV and YYDKDF (reference sequence). CDR3 amino acids: CAPLSDYSYNEQFF. The CDR3 nucleotides are TGTGCCCCCTTAAGCGACTACTCCTACAATGAGCAGTTCTTC.

This clonotype was counted at least ten times. V and J are TRBV7-9 and TRBJ1-2, with TRBD1 as a possible D gene (6 bases). Germline assignment: CDR1 SEHNR and CDR2 FQNEAQ (reference sequence). V was clipped by 2 bases and J by 6 bases, with 13 bases between them. The CDR3 runs to 14 residues. The CDR3 reads CASSLLGGGHGYTF. The CDR3 DNA sequence: TGTGCCAGCAGCTTACTGGGGGGGGGCCATGGCTACACCTTC.

To note about this clonotype: A much larger clonotype is one base distant, so this may be a read error. This sequence joins TRBV11-2 and TRBJ1-2; D gene ambiguous. The CDR3 has 11 residues. CDR1 SGHAT and CDR2 FQNNGV come from the germline V gene. The CDR3 loop is CASSLVYGSTF. Written as DNA, the CDR3 is TGTGCCAGCAGCTTAGTGTATGGCTCCACCTTC. The entire variable domain, with the rest obtained from reference TRBV11-2 and TRBJ1-2, is as follows: EAGVAQSPRYKIIEKRQSVAFWCNPISGHATLYWYQQILGQGPKLLIQFQNNGVVDDSQLPKDRFSAERLKGVDSTLKIQPAKLEDSAVYLCASSLVYGSTFGSGTRLTVV.

The chain couples TRBV7-9 to TRBJ2-3; 10 nucleotides align to TRBD1. Germline V gene data show CDR1 as SEHNR and CDR2 as FQNEAQ (reference sequence). J lost 5 bases, V lost 5 bases, and 10 bases had no gene match. The CDR3 totals 16 residues. CDR3 bases: TGTGCCAGCAGCGCCGGGACAGGGGCGACCGGAGATACGCAGTATTTT. Residues: CASSAGTGATGDTQYF.

In this sample, this clonotype turned up a few times. V is TRBV18 and J is TRBJ2-1; D gene uncertain. Germline V gene data show CDR1 as KGHSH and CDR2 as LQKENI. The length of the CDR3 is 16 residues. Trimming removed 6 bases at V and 0 bases at J, with 15 bases between. In DNA, the CDR3 is TGTGCCAGCTCGCATAACCCACAAAGCTCCTACAATGAGCAGTTCTTC. Its protein product is CASSHNPQSSYNEQFF.